Listed below are T cell receptor beta chains from one sample, sequenced in a study of T cell responses to AZD1222 COVID-19 vaccine. Produced via immunoSEQ multiplex PCR; TCRdb's table is partial and in-frame only. This table has around 75,000 clones, approximately 85% appearing once. The source was peripheral blood, collected on day 0 of AZD1222 vaccination. These TCRs come from an adult in good health. The CDR3 runs from the conserved cysteine through the conserved F or W. A D gene is named only where the DNA matches it firmly. Clone size is given for some rows only: seen once, a few or many times, or a class if the clone is expanded.

d_call j_call v_call clone_size cdr3_nt cdr3_aa
NA TRBJ1-3 TRBV6-1 NA TGTGCCAGCAGTGAAGGCTTCTACTCTGGAAACACCATATATTTT CASSEGFYSGNTIYF
TRBD1 TRBJ2-7 TRBV7-2 NA TGTGCCAGCAGCCGCCCGGGGACAGGCTTGAACGAGCAGTACTTC CASSRPGTGLNEQYF
TRBD1 TRBJ1-1 TRBV28 once TGTGCCAGCAGTCCGGGACAGTGGCTAGTGAACACTGAAGCTTTCTTT CASSPGQWLVNTEAFF
NA TRBJ2-7 TRBV4-2 once TGTGCCAGCAGCCAAGCGTCTAGGTCACCGGGCGAGCAGTACTTC CASSQASRSPGEQYF
NA TRBJ1-2 TRBV4-3 NA TGCGCCAGCAGCCAGTCCATTAGGGGGGCAGCAACTCCTTATGGCTACACCTTC CASSQSIRGAATPYGYTF
NA TRBJ2-1 TRBV27 NA TGTGCCAGCAGTTCCCCAGGAGCCTACAATGAGCAGTTCTTC CASSSPGAYNEQFF
NA TRBJ1-1 TRBV6-2/TRBV6-3 once TGTGCCAGCAGTTACTCCCCGGGGACCAGGAGTGAAGCTTTCTTT CASSYSPGTRSEAFF
NA TRBJ2-6 TRBV7-6 NA TGTGCCAGCAGCTCACCCCTAGGTGTCCTGACTTTC CASSSPLGVLTF
TRBD2 TRBJ2-1 TRBV7-8 NA TGTGCCAGCAGCTTCACTAGCGGGGGGTCCTACAATGAGCAGTTCTTC CASSFTSGGSYNEQFF
NA TRBJ1-2 TRBV5-1 NA TGCGCCAGCAGCTTGCGACCGACAGGATCTAATACTGGCTACACCTTC CASSLRPTGSNTGYTF
NA TRBJ1-5 TRBV7-2 NA TGTGCCAGCAGCTTAGCGCGGGTGGGTCAGCCCCAGCATTTT CASSLARVGQPQHF
TRBD1 TRBJ2-5 TRBV7-2 NA TGTGCCAGCAGTAGACAGGGATCCCGGGAGACCCAGTACTTC CASSRQGSRETQYF
NA TRBJ1-1 TRBV11-2 NA TGTGCCAGCAGCTTATACCGGCAACCGAACACTGAAGCTTTCTTT CASSLYRQPNTEAFF
TRBD1 TRBJ2-2 TRBV15 NA TGTGCCATAAAGCTGGGACAGATTACCGGGGAGCTGTTTTTT CAIKLGQITGELFF
NA TRBJ1-6 TRBV10-2 NA TGCGCCAGCGTGGACAATTTCAATTCACCCCTCCACTTT CASVDNFNSPLHF
NA TRBJ2-7 TRBV7-3 NA TGTGCCAGCAGCTTAACCCCATCGAGGAACGAGCAGTACTTC CASSLTPSRNEQYF
NA TRBJ2-5 TRBV10-3 NA TGTGCCATCAGTGTCGACGGTCAAGAGACCCAGTACTTC CAISVDGQETQYF
TRBD2 TRBJ2-5 TRBV9 NA TGTGCCAGCAGCCAAACTAGCGGGGGGGCCGAAGAGACCCAGTACTTC CASSQTSGGAEETQYF
NA TRBJ1-3 TRBV6-1 NA TGTGCCAGCAGTGATGGAGTCTCCGGAAACACCATATATTTT CASSDGVSGNTIYF
NA TRBJ2-5 TRBV19 NA TGTGCCAGTAGTATAGCGTCTAAACAAGAGACCCAGTACTTC CASSIASKQETQYF
TRBD1 TRBJ1-5 TRBV7-2 once TGTGCCAGCAGCCACGGACAGGGCGATCAGCCCCAGCATTTT CASSHGQGDQPQHF
NA TRBJ2-3 TRBV25-1 NA TGTGCCAGCAGTGGCACAGGAACAGATACGCAGTATTTT CASSGTGTDTQYF
TRBD1 TRBJ1-1 TRBV25-1 NA TGTGCCAGCAGTGGATGGGACAGGGGGCCCAACACTGAAGCTTTCTTT CASSGWDRGPNTEAFF
NA TRBJ1-1 TRBV28 NA TGTGCCAGCAGTTTCACCCCAAAAGGGCTGAACACTGAAGCTTTCTTT CASSFTPKGLNTEAFF
NA TRBJ2-6 TRBV28 NA TGTGCCACCTATACAATACGTTATCCTGGGGCCAACGTCCTGACTTTC CATYTIRYPGANVLTF
NA TRBJ1-5 TRBV7-3 NA TGTGCCAGCAGCTTAACGGGGGATCAGCCCCAGCATTTT CASSLTGDQPQHF
NA TRBJ2-3 TRBV7-3 NA TGTGCCAGCAGCTCGACACCGCAGGGACCCCAGTATTTT CASSSTPQGPQYF
TRBD2 TRBJ2-2 TRBV6-5 NA TGTGCCAGCGCACCCGGGGGGGGCGTCACCGGGGAGCTGTTTTTT CASAPGGGVTGELFF
NA TRBJ2-3 TRBV6-5 NA TGTGCCAGCAGTTACCGGGGGCGACCTAGCACAGATACGCAGTATTTT CASSYRGRPSTDTQYF
NA TRBJ1-1 TRBV7-9 NA TGTGCCAGCAGCCCCCCGGGGGCTGAAGCTTTCTTT CASSPPGAEAFF
NA TRBJ2-1 TRBV5-6 NA TGTGCCAGCAGCTTGGCTGCACCTCCAAGTCTCAACAATGAGCAGTTCTTC CASSLAAPPSLNNEQFF
NA TRBJ1-1 TRBV19 once TGTGCCAGTAGTATAGGATGGGGGGCCGGGAACACTGAAGCTTTCTTT CASSIGWGAGNTEAFF
NA TRBJ1-6 TRBV9 few TGTGCCAGCAGCCCTCGGGACCGGAGCTCCTATAATTCACCCCTCCACTTT CASSPRDRSSYNSPLHF
NA TRBJ2-3 TRBV18 NA TGTGCCAGCTCACGACAGGCTAGCACAGATACGCAGTATTTT CASSRQASTDTQYF
NA TRBJ2-2 TRBV11-2 NA TGTGCCAGCAGCTTAGATTTGGCAGCGAACACCGGGGAGCTGTTTTTT CASSLDLAANTGELFF
TRBD2 TRBJ2-2 TRBV4-1 NA TGCGCCAGCAGCCTTCGACTAGCGGGGGTCCTTGCGAACACCGGGGAGCTGTTTTTT CASSLRLAGVLANTGELFF
TRBD1 TRBJ1-6 TRBV18 NA TGTGCCAGCTCACCATCTGGGACAGGGGGATGGAATTCACCCCTCCACTTT CASSPSGTGGWNSPLHF
NA TRBJ2-7 TRBV6-5 NA TGTGCCAGCAGCTCAACGTCTCGCGAGCAGTACTTC CASSSTSREQYF
NA TRBJ1-6 TRBV7-9 NA TGTGTCGTGAATTCGGGAACGGCATCACCCCTCCACTTT CVVNSGTASPLHF
NA TRBJ2-7 TRBV7-2 NA TGTGCCAGCAGCTTTCAAGGGGGCGGGAACTACGAGCAGTACTTC CASSFQGGGNYEQYF
NA TRBJ1-2 TRBV4-3 NA TGCGCCAGCAGCCAAGATGGGGTTAGGAACTATGGCTACACCTTC CASSQDGVRNYGYTF
TRBD1 TRBJ2-7 TRBV9 NA TGTGCCAGCAGCGCGGGGGCCGGGACAGGAGCCTACGAGCAGTACTTC CASSAGAGTGAYEQYF
NA TRBJ1-5 TRBV28 few TGTGCCAGCAGTTTAGCCATGGGGGGCAATCAGCCCCAGCATTTT CASSLAMGGNQPQHF
NA TRBJ2-1 TRBV27 NA TGTGCCAGCAGTTTATCCCCCCACCTGAGCTCCTACAATGAGCAGTTCTTC CASSLSPHLSSYNEQFF
NA TRBJ2-7 TRBV6-2/TRBV6-3 NA TGTGCCAGCAGTTACTCCTGGACCGGGCAAGGAGACGAGCAGTACTTC CASSYSWTGQGDEQYF
TRBD1 TRBJ2-3 TRBV19 NA TGTGCCAGTAGTATAGCAAGGACAGGGTATAGCACAGATACGCAGTATTTT CASSIARTGYSTDTQYF
NA TRBJ1-1 TRBV29-1 NA TGCAGCGTTGCGGGACAAAACACTGAAGCTTTCTTT CSVAGQNTEAFF
NA TRBJ1-4 TRBV29-1 NA TGCAGCGTTGAAGTTCACTTGAATGAAAAACTGTTTTTT CSVEVHLNEKLFF
TRBD1 TRBJ1-5 TRBV4-1 NA TGCGCCAGCAGCCAAGGACAGGGGTTGCCCCAGCATTTT CASSQGQGLPQHF
TRBD1 TRBJ1-2 TRBV2 NA TGTGCCAGCAGCTACCAACAGGGGGCTGGCTACACCTTC CASSYQQGAGYTF
TRBD1 TRBJ1-2 TRBV27 NA TGTGCCAGCAGTGTCCGGGACAGGGGGCGAAACTATGGCTACACCTTC CASSVRDRGRNYGYTF
NA TRBJ2-3 TRBV19 many TGTGCCAGTACCCCCGCGAAAGGAATCGAGAGATCAGATACGCAGTATTTT CASTPAKGIERSDTQYF
NA TRBJ2-7 TRBV4-2 NA TGTGCCAGCAGCCGCCGACAGGAAAGCTCCTACGAGCAGTACTTC CASSRRQESSYEQYF
NA TRBJ1-2 TRBV28 NA TGTGCCAGCAGTCCCGCCCAGGGGTTCGGCTACACCTTC CASSPAQGFGYTF